These T cell receptor beta chains were read from a single sample in a study of T cell responses to AZD1222 COVID-19 vaccine. The data were produced by immunoSEQ multiplex PCR, yet TCRdb's version contains in-frame clones alone and is incomplete. The repertoire includes roughly 180,000 clones, roughly 93% of them detected once, and about 9% sits in the top ten. Sequenced here: peripheral blood, sampled on day 0 of AZD1222 vaccination. These TCRs come from an adult in good health. CDR3s include the opening cysteine and the closing phenylalanine or tryptophan. A D gene is named only where the DNA matches it firmly. Clone size, where shown, is once, few, many, or a class for clones that have expanded.

TRBJ2-7 | TRBV9 | TRBD2 | . | TGTGCCAGCAGCGTAGAGCTAGCGGGAAGAAGTGAGCAGTACTTC | CASSVELAGRSEQYF
TRBJ2-7 | TRBV9 | . | . | TGTGCCAGCAGCGCCTACCAGGGTAACGAGCAGTACTTC | CASSAYQGNEQYF
TRBJ2-1 | TRBV21-1 | . | . | TGTGCCAGCAGCAAACCTCGACCCTACAATGAGCAGTTCTTC | CASSKPRPYNEQFF
TRBJ1-1 | TRBV21-1 | . | . | TGTGCCAGCAGCTTCTCGGACAGTACTGAAGCTTTCTTT | CASSFSDSTEAFF
TRBJ2-1 | TRBV10-2 | . | . | TGCGCCAGCACCGGCCTGCTAGGGAGCTCCTACAATGAGCAGTTCTTC | CASTGLLGSSYNEQFF
TRBJ2-1 | TRBV5-1 | TRBD2 | few | TGCGCCAGCAGCCTGGGACTAGCGGGAGACGGCGGTGAGCAGTTCTTC | CASSLGLAGDGGEQFF
TRBJ1-5 | TRBV2 | . | . | TGTGCCAGCAGGGGATCCGATAGCGGGCCCCAGCATTTT | CASRGSDSGPQHF
TRBJ2-7 | TRBV7-8 | TRBD2 | . | TGTGCCAGCAGCTTAGCATTAGCGGGAGCCGGTGAGCAGTACTTC | CASSLALAGAGEQYF
TRBJ2-7 | TRBV9 | . | . | TGTGCCAGCAGCGCGGAGGGGGGGACGGAAACCTACGAGCAGTACTTC | CASSAEGGTETYEQYF
TRBJ1-1 | TRBV6-5 | TRBD1 | . | TGTGCCAGCAGTCCAAAACGGACAGGTTCTGAAGCTTTCTTT | CASSPKRTGSEAFF
TRBJ2-7 | TRBV6-5 | TRBD1 | few | TGTGCCAGCCGAACGGACAGGGGGATATACGAGCAGTACTTC | CASRTDRGIYEQYF
TRBJ2-7 | TRBV5-1 | TRBD1 | . | TGCGCCAGCGGAACCGGGACAGGTTACGAGCAGTACTTC | CASGTGTGYEQYF
TRBJ1-1 | TRBV7-9 | . | . | TGTGCCAGCAGCTTGGAACAGGGCCGGAACACTGAAGCTTTCTTT | CASSLEQGRNTEAFF
TRBJ2-7 | TRBV29-1 | TRBD1 | once | TGCAGCGCGGGACAGGCGTTCTACGAGCAGTACTTC | CSAGQAFYEQYF
TRBJ2-1 | TRBV4-2 | . | . | TGTGCCAGCAGCCAAGTGGCGCGACTAGATTTCTACAATGAGCAGTTCTTC | CASSQVARLDFYNEQFF
TRBJ1-1 | TRBV5-5 | . | . | TGTGCCAGCACCGGGAGGGGGATGGGGAACACTGAAGCTTTCTTT | CASTGRGMGNTEAFF